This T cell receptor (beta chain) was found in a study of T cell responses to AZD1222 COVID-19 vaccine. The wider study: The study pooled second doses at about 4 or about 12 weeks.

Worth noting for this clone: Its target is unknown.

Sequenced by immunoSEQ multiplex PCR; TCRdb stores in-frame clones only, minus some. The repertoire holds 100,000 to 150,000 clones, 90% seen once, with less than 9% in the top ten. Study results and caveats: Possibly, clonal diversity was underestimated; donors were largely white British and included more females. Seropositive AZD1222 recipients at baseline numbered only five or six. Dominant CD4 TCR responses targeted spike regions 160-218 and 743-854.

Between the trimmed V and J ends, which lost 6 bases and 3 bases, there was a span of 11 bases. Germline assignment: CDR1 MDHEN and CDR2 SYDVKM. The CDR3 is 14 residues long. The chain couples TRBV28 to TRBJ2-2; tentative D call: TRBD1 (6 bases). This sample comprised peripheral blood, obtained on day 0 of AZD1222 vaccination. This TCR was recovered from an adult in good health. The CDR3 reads CASRTGSDTGELFF. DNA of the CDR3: TGTGCCAGCAGAACAGGGTCGGACACCGGGGAGCTGTTTTTT.